The 32 T cell receptor beta chains presented below share a single source sample, sequenced in a study of blood T cell repertoires in COVID-19. Sequencing was performed with immunoSEQ multiplex PCR; in TCRdb, only in-frame clones are kept and a portion is missing. This sample yields roughly 99,000 clones, of which more than 80% are seen a single time; under 5.5% belongs to the top ten. Material: peripheral blood. All receptors derive from a man in his forties or fifties with active or convalescent COVID-19.

V is TRBV5-1 and J is TRBJ1-1, with D possibly matching TRBD1 (5 bases). Looked up from germline, CDR1 is SGHRS and CDR2 is YFSETQ. The V gene lost 3 bases and the J gene lost 0 bases, with 21 bases spanning the gap. The CDR3 covers 18 residues. The CDR3 coding sequence is TGCGCCAGCAGCTCTCGGGACTCCCGACTGATTATGAACACTGAAGCTTTCTTT. Translating it yields CASSSRDSRLIMNTEAFF.

V is TRBV19 and J is TRBJ2-1; TRBD2 aligns across 7 bases. The CDR3 has 15 amino acids. The V and J ends lost 3 bases and 7 bases, in that order; junction bases with no gene match: 9. CDR1 is LNHDA and CDR2 is SQIVND in the germline V gene (reference sequence). The CDR3 DNA is TGTGCCAGTAGTATCGGCGCGGGAGACTATAATGAGCAGTTCTTC. The encoded protein is CASSIGAGDYNEQFF.

This clone was counted between two and nine times. V usage is TRBV30 and J usage is TRBJ1-6; TRBD1 matches at 7 bases. Per germline, CDR1 GTSNPN and CDR2 SVGIG (reference sequence). The length of the CDR3 is 14 residues. Trimming took 3 bases from V and 5 from J; bases not matched to a gene: 4. The CDR3 loop is CAWRRQGDNSPLHF. In nucleotides, the CDR3 is TGTGCCTGGAGGCGCCAGGGGGATAATTCACCCCTCCACTTT.

This sequence joins TRBV27 and TRBJ2-7, with 9 bases that match TRBD1. V lost 7 bases, J lost 3 bases, and 22 bases stayed unmatched. The length of the CDR3 is 19 residues. The germline V gene has CDR1 MNHEY and CDR2 SMNVEV (reference sequence). This CDR3 reads CASNEGQGVRGRNLYEQYF. CDR3 bases: TGTGCCAGCAACGAGGGACAGGGCGTCCGCGGGCGAAATCTCTACGAGCAGTACTTC.

V and J are TRBV6-6 and TRBJ2-4; D not resolved. Germline loops: CDR1 MNHNY, CDR2 SVGAGI (reference sequence). The V end was cut by 5 bases, the J end by 0 bases, with 8 bases between. This CDR3 comprises 14 residues. The CDR3 DNA sequence: TGTGCCAGCAGTCCAGCGTTAGCCAAAAACATTCAGTACTTC. Translated: CASSPALAKNIQYF.

V and J are TRBV7-8 and TRBJ2-2, with a tentative D call TRBD2 (5 bases). This CDR3 spans 16 amino acids. Deletions cut 5 bases from V and 0 bases from J, with 13 bases between. Germline V gene sequence: CDR1 SGHVS, CDR2 FQNEAQ. CDR3 DNA sequence: TGTGCCAGCAGCGACTCTAGCCGAGCGAACACCGGGGAGCTGTTTTTT. Its protein product is CASSDSSRANTGELFF.

This chain joins TRBV2 and TRBJ1-3, with no clear D. The V gene lost 3 bases and the J gene lost 1 base, with 4 bases spanning the gap. This CDR3 region has 13 residues. CDR1 and CDR2 from the germline V gene are SNHLY and FYNNEI. The chain's CDR3 is CASSDVSGNTIYF. CDR3 coding DNA: TGTGCCAGCAGTGACGTATCTGGAAACACCATATATTTT.

CDR3 bases: TGCGCCAGCAGCCAAGCTTGGGGGGTGGACACTGAAGCTTTCTTT. It specifies CASSQAWGVDTEAFF. This chain connects TRBV4-1 to TRBJ1-1; tentative D call: TRBD1 (5 bases). The V gene's germline CDR1 is MGHRA and CDR2 YSYEKL. The germline V and J ends were trimmed by 1 base and 3 bases, with 12 bases remaining between them. The CDR3 is made up of 15 amino acids.

The chain is built from TRBV3-1 (or the pseudogene TRBV3-2) and TRBJ2-7; the D is unclear. Germline loops: CDR1 LGHDT, CDR2 YNNKEL (reference sequence). Trimming removed 1 base from V and 4 bases from J, with 5 bases in between. This CDR3 is 12 amino acids long. The CDR3 loop is CASSQVSYEQYF. CDR3 in DNA: TGTGCCAGCAGCCAAGTCTCTTACGAGCAGTACTTC.

This chain links TRBV7-2 with TRBJ2-5; a possible D gene is TRBD2 (6 bases). V was shortened by 1 base and J by 4 bases, with 7 bases between the two germline ends. Germline values: CDR1 SGHTA, CDR2 FQGNSA. The CDR3 consists of 13 residues. The CDR3 protein is CASSLVGGETQYF. The CDR3 DNA reads as TGTGCCAGCAGCTTAGTCGGGGGAGAGACCCAGTACTTC.

V and J are TRBV3-1 (or the pseudogene TRBV3-2) and TRBJ2-7, with a weak D call TRBD2 (6 bases). CDR1 LGHDT and CDR2 YNNKEL come from the germline V gene (reference sequence). Trimming removed 1 base from V and 0 bases from J, with 10 bases in between. The CDR3 spans 15 residues. CDR3 region: CASSQGVAVSYEQYF. The CDR3 DNA reads as TGTGCCAGCAGCCAAGGGGTAGCGGTCTCCTACGAGCAGTACTTC.

The chain combines TRBV11-2 with TRBJ2-1, with TRBD2 as a possible D gene (6 bases). In germline, CDR1 is SGHAT, CDR2 FQNNGV. The germline V and J ends were trimmed by 2 bases and 5 bases, with 16 bases remaining between them. CDR3 length equals 16 residues. The CDR3 bases are TGTGCCAGCAGCTTACGGACGGACTACAGTGACAATGAGCAGTTCTTC. Its protein is CASSLRTDYSDNEQFF.

The V gene is TRBV7-6, the J gene TRBJ2-7; D not certain. This CDR3 is 13 amino acids long. Trimming left V 2 bases short and J 1 base short, with 6 bases between. The germline V gene encodes CDR1 SGHVS and CDR2 FNYEAQ. The CDR3 DNA sequence: TGTGCCAGCAGCTTACAAGCTTCCTACGAGCAGTACTTC. It encodes CASSLQASYEQYF.

The V and J genes are TRBV18 and TRBJ2-7; 7 nucleotides agree with TRBD1. Losses at the gene ends were 4 bases for V and 5 bases for J; bases not matched to a gene: 5. This CDR3 spans 13 amino acids. Germline V lookup: CDR1 KGHSH, CDR2 LQKENI. The CDR3 coding sequence is TGTGCCAGCTCACAGGACAGGCTCAACGAGCAGTACTTC. Its protein product is CASSQDRLNEQYF.

The J gene is TRBJ1-1, the V gene TRBV2; 9 bases line up with TRBD1. V was clipped by 6 bases and J by 5 bases; unmatched bases: 4. The germline CDR1 and CDR2 sequences are SNHLY and FYNNEI. The CDR3 spans 13 residues. CDR3 amino acids: CASRRTGETEAFF. CDR3 nucleotide sequence: TGTGCCAGCAGGCGGACAGGGGAAACTGAAGCTTTCTTT. Drawing the rest from reference TRBV2 and TRBJ1-1, the complete variable domain is EPEVTQTPSHQVTQMGQEVILRCVPISNHLYFYWYRQILGQKVEFLVSFYNNEISEKSEIFDDQFSVERPDGSNFTLKIRSTKLEDSAMYFCASRRTGETEAFFGQGTRLTVV.

This sequence joins TRBV7-3 and TRBJ2-1; 9 positions agree with TRBD1. V shed 4 bases and J 9 bases; nucleotides not matched to a gene: 10. Germline V gene sequence: CDR1 SGHTA, CDR2 FQGTGA. This CDR3 comprises 15 residues. For the CDR3, the DNA is TGTGCCAGCAGCTCGGCCGGGACAGGGAGAGGTGAGCAGTTCTTC. Its translation is CASSSAGTGRGEQFF.

The chain has TRBV7-8 and TRBJ2-7; weak D call: TRBD2 (7 bases). Trimming took off 4 bases at V and 2 bases at J, with 12 bases between the two ends. There are 14 residues in the CDR3. The germline V gene has CDR1 SGHVS and CDR2 FQNEAQ. The CDR3 bases are TGTGCCAGCAGCTCTAGGGAGGGGGCCTACGAGCAGTACTTC. This codes for CASSSREGAYEQYF.

The J gene is TRBJ2-3, the V gene TRBV12-3 or TRBV12-4, with a tentative D call TRBD2 (6 bases). The CDR3 is made up of 13 amino acids. Deletions cut 7 bases from V and 9 bases from J, with 17 bases between. CDR3 sequence reads: CASMRDSAGTQYF. CDR3 coding DNA: TGTGCCAGCATGCGGGACTCCGCTGGGACGCAGTATTTT.

This rearrangement joins TRBV19 to TRBJ2-1; tentative D call: TRBD1 (6 bases). The CDR3 totals 16 residues. CDR1 is LNHDA and CDR2 is SQIVND in the germline V gene (reference sequence). The ends were cut back, 7 bases at V and 3 bases at J, with 19 bases in the middle. The CDR3 here is CASTQSRGGFYNEQFF. The DNA for the CDR3 is TGTGCCAGTACTCAATCTAGAGGGGGTTTCTACAATGAGCAGTTCTTC.

The chain links TRBV7-9 to TRBJ2-7, with 7 bases matching TRBD1. CDR1 and CDR2 (germline): SEHNR, FQNEAQ (reference sequence). Germline trimming cut 0 bases from V and 5 bases from J; bases unmatched to any gene: 4. The CDR3 is 14 residues long. As DNA, the CDR3 is TGTGCCAGCAGCTTAGCATATACAGGGGACGAGCAGTACTTC. This translates into CASSLAYTGDEQYF.

This chain connects TRBV30 to TRBJ1-2; TRBD1 matches 7 bases. This CDR3 has 14 amino acids. Germline assignment: CDR1 GTSNPN and CDR2 SVGIG (reference sequence). V dropped 0 bases and J dropped 4; count of bases not matched to a gene: 5. The CDR3 region has the DNA TGTGCCTGGAGTGTGACCGGGACAGCCTATGGCTACACCTTC. Its protein is CAWSVTGTAYGYTF. Full variable domain (rest looked up from reference TRBV30 and TRBJ1-2): SQTIHQWPATLVQPVGSPLSLECTVEGTSNPNLYWYRQAAGRGLQLLFYSVGIGQISSEVPQNLSASRPQDRQFILSSKKLLLSDSGFYLCAWSVTGTAYGYTFGSGTRLTVV.

The chain joins TRBV28 to TRBJ1-6; D is undetermined. The germline V and J ends were trimmed by 4 bases and 10 bases, with 17 bases remaining between them. CDR1 and CDR2 (germline): MDHEN, SYDVKM. The CDR3 spans 15 residues. The CDR3 nucleotides read TGTGCCAGCAGTTGGAGACCTGATGGAGGATCACCCCTCCACTTT. This gives the protein CASSWRPDGGSPLHF.

This chain joins TRBV28 and TRBJ2-3, with 11 positions matching TRBD2. Losses at the gene ends were 5 bases for V and 2 bases for J; bases not matched to a gene: 3. The CDR3 contains 15 residues. CDR1 and CDR2 from the germline V gene are MDHEN and SYDVKM. CDR3 residues: CASSGTSGSTDTQYF. The CDR3 DNA reads TGTGCCAGCAGTGGGACTAGCGGTTCCACAGATACGCAGTATTTT.

This clone has just one count. The chain couples TRBV3-1 (or the pseudogene TRBV3-2) to TRBJ1-2; D call uncertain. This CDR3 spans 15 amino acids. The V and J ends lost 3 bases and 3 bases respectively, with 14 bases between them. Per the germline V gene, CDR1 is LGHDT and CDR2 is YNNKEL (reference sequence). CDR3 loop: CASSQDGGSYYGYTF. CDR3 nucleotides: TGTGCCAGCAGCCAGGATGGAGGCAGCTACTATGGCTACACCTTC.

The chain combines TRBV5-1 with TRBJ2-2; 9 bases map to TRBD2. Trimming at V came to 2 bases and at J to 5 bases, leaving 4 bases not matched to a gene. CDR1 and CDR2 from the germline V gene are SGHRS and YFSETQ. The CDR3 length is 15 residues. CDR3 residues: CASSFSGSGTGELFF. As DNA, the CDR3 is TGCGCCAGCAGCTTTAGCGGGAGTGGAACCGGGGAGCTGTTTTTT.

V usage is TRBV30 and J usage is TRBJ1-2, with D perhaps TRBD1 (6 bases). Germline V gives CDR1 GTSNPN, CDR2 SVGIG (reference sequence). Trimming stripped 7 bases from V and 3 bases from J, with 15 bases between. CDR3 length equals 13 residues. CDR3 sequence: CALGYGGYYGYTF. The DNA for the CDR3 is TGTGCCTTGGGATATGGGGGCTACTATGGCTACACCTTC.

The chain couples TRBV2 to TRBJ2-3, with 7 nucleotides matching TRBD2. The CDR3 is 15 amino acids. Germline V gives CDR1 SNHLY, CDR2 FYNNEI. Trimming cost V 7 bases and J 4 bases; bases outside gene matches: 11. As DNA, the CDR3 is TGTGCCAGCACGAGACTAGCAGCGTCTTCAGATACGCAGTATTTT. Its protein is CASTRLAASSDTQYF.

This clone has just one count. The rearrangement links TRBV5-1 to TRBJ2-6; tentatively, D is TRBD1 (5 bases). Germline assignment: CDR1 SGHRS and CDR2 YFSETQ. V was pared by 4 bases and J by 3 bases, with 11 bases between. The CDR3 runs to 15 residues. The CDR3 DNA is TGCGCCAGCAGCCTCCAGGGTTATGGGGCCAACGTCCTGACTTTC. It translates to CASSLQGYGANVLTF.

The chain recombines TRBV27 with TRBJ2-7, with 9 bases lining up with TRBD2. The V gene end was trimmed by 7 bases and the J gene end by 5 bases; junction bases not matched to a gene: 12. The CDR3 has 15 residues. The V gene's germline CDR1 is MNHEY and CDR2 SMNVEV (reference sequence). The CDR3 DNA follows: TGTGCCAGCAAACAGTGGCGGGAGGGCCCGGACGAGCAGTACTTC. It translates to CASKQWREGPDEQYF.

The V gene is TRBV24-1, the J gene TRBJ2-4, with D perhaps TRBD2 (6 bases). Germline CDR1 is KGHDR and CDR2 is SFDVKD. The CDR3 length is 15 residues. V lost 0 bases to trimming and J lost 7 bases, with 12 bases between them. CDR3 protein: CATSDLGKGGNIQYF. As DNA, the CDR3 is TGTGCCACCAGTGATTTGGGGAAGGGAGGCAACATTCAGTACTTC.

The count of this clone is one. The V gene is TRBV29-1, the J gene TRBJ2-6; no clear D. V was pared by 6 bases and J by 0 bases, with 12 bases between. The CDR3 is 15 residues long. Germline loops: CDR1 SQVTM, CDR2 ANQGSEA. CDR3 sequence (DNA): TGCAGCGTCCACGACGGCGGCTCTGGGGCCAACGTCCTGACTTTC. The encoded protein is CSVHDGGSGANVLTF.

This clone is a singleton in its sample. The chain uses TRBV28 and TRBJ2-7; 12 bases are a match to TRBD2. The CDR3 contains 15 residues. V gave up 4 bases and J gave up 2 bases; unmatched junction bases: 3. Germline V gene lookup returns CDR1 MDHEN and CDR2 SYDVKM. The CDR3 loop reads CASSSLAGGPYEQYF. The CDR3 bases are TGTGCCAGCAGTTCACTAGCGGGAGGCCCCTACGAGCAGTACTTC.